The source of this TCR beta chain is a study of response to subunit inactivated influenza vaccine. TCRdb processed the RT-PCR reads anew with MiXCR; each CDR3 protein has one entry. The sample shows 150,000 or so distinct CDR3 sequences, roughly a tenth of them seen only once. V dropped 2 bases and J dropped 8; count of bases not matched to a gene: 9. This CDR3 region has 16 residues. CDR1 and CDR2 (germline): MNHEY, SVGAGI. The chain carries TRBV6-5 and TRBJ2-1, with 10 positions matching TRBD2. Material: non-naive T cells sorted from PBMCs, obtained roughly 45 days after vaccination. This TCR came from a man aged 50 to 59 who received an inactivated influenza vaccine. The CDR3 region is CASSYPSSGGVYEQFF. In DNA form, the CDR3 reads TGTGCCAGCAGTTACCCATCCAGCGGGGGGGTCTATGAGCAGTTCTTC.